The 23 T cell receptor beta chains presented below share a single source sample, sequenced in a study of cytomegalovirus exposure and HLA in healthy donors. Primers: 60 Vbeta forward and 13 Jbeta reverse. Assay: immunoSEQ multiplex PCR; the TCRdb copy retains only in-frame clones and omits some. The top ten clones hold 0.9% to 1.2% of a sample with around 140,000 clones, about four fifths of them seen once. Input material: PBMCs. The source of these receptors is a male donor in good health and CMV-seronegative.

The chain links TRBV9 to TRBJ2-1; 9 nucleotides align to TRBD2. J gave up 8 bases and V 4 bases, and 16 bases lay outside the gene matches. The CDR3 spans 17 residues. Germline-derived CDR1 and CDR2 are SGDLS and YYNGEE. The CDR3 spells CASSPPPGGGALHEQFF. The CDR3 DNA follows: TGTGCCAGCAGCCCCCCCCCGGGCGGGGGGGCCCTCCATGAGCAGTTCTTC.

The J gene is TRBJ2-1, the V gene TRBV30; no reliable D call. The CDR3 is 15 residues long. Trimming cost V 3 bases and J 4 bases, with 16 bases left between them. Germline CDR1 reads GTSNPN; CDR2 reads SVGIG (reference sequence). CDR3 coding DNA: TGTGCCTGGAGCCTCGACTCGGCGGAGTACAATGAGCAGTTCTTC. Translated: CAWSLDSAEYNEQFF.

This sequence joins TRBV19 and TRBJ2-3; 13 bases line up with TRBD2. Germline V gene data show CDR1 as LNHDA and CDR2 as SQIVND (reference sequence). CDR3 length equals 16 residues. V lost 5 bases and J lost 4; bases outside the gene matches: 6. The CDR3 protein is CASSLGTSGDADTQYF. In DNA, the CDR3 is TGTGCCAGTAGTTTGGGGACTAGCGGGGACGCAGATACGCAGTATTTT.

The chain links TRBV6-5 to TRBJ1-1, with 9 bases identical to TRBD1. The V gene end was trimmed by 0 bases and the J gene end by 6 bases; junction bases not matched to a gene: 5. The CDR3 runs 15 residues. Germline CDR1 and CDR2: MNHEY and SVGAGI. The CDR3 reads CASSYSRTGAAEAFF. The CDR3 DNA is TGTGCCAGCAGTTACTCGCGGACAGGGGCGGCTGAAGCTTTCTTT.

The chain has TRBV10-3 and TRBJ1-5; TRBD1 is a possible D gene (5 bases). Trimming removed 0 bases from V and 0 bases from J, with 12 bases in between. This CDR3 is 17 amino acids long. CDR1 ENHRY and CDR2 SYGVKD come from the germline V gene. CDR3 region: CAISESTGRASNQPQHF. The CDR3 region has the DNA TGTGCCATCAGTGAGTCGACGGGCAGGGCTAGCAATCAGCCCCAGCATTTT.

The chain joins TRBV5-5 to TRBJ1-2; tentatively, D is TRBD1 (6 bases). V gave up 3 bases and J gave up 2 bases, with 11 bases separating them. The CDR3 runs to 14 residues. CDR1 SGHKS and CDR2 YYEKEE come from the germline V gene (reference sequence). CDR3 protein: CASSWTVDNYGYTF. For the CDR3, the DNA is TGTGCCAGCAGCTGGACAGTAGACAACTATGGCTACACCTTC.

This chain links TRBV27 with TRBJ1-6; possible D gene TRBD1, 5 bases. The germline CDR1 and CDR2 sequences are MNHEY and SMNVEV (reference sequence). V dropped 4 bases and J dropped 7 bases, with 14 bases sitting between them. The CDR3 extends over 15 amino acids. CDR3 DNA: TGTGCCAGCAGTTGGGGGACTGGAGACAATTCACCCCTCCACTTT. This translates into CASSWGTGDNSPLHF.

This clone was seen only once. The CDR3 coding sequence is TGTGCCAGCAGTTACGTTGGCGGGGCCTTCACAGATACGCAGTATTTT. This encodes CASSYVGGAFTDTQYF. The J gene is TRBJ2-3, the V gene TRBV6-5; D is possibly TRBD2 (6 bases). The CDR3 extends over 16 amino acids. Germline CDR1 reads MNHEY; CDR2 reads SVGAGI. The ends were cut back, 2 bases at V and 2 bases at J, with 14 bases in the middle.

The chain links TRBV18 to TRBJ2-6, with TRBD1 matching 8 bases. The J segment lost 0 bases and the V segment lost 2 bases, leaving 3 bases of the junction unmatched. Germline V gene sequence: CDR1 KGHSH, CDR2 LQKENI. The CDR3 runs to 17 residues. CDR3 loop: CASSPGTGNSGANVLTF. The CDR3 region has the DNA TGTGCCAGCTCACCAGGGACAGGCAACTCTGGGGCCAACGTCCTGACTTTC.

Notes on this clone: The sample carries other DNA sequences with the same CDR3. This rearrangement joins TRBV9 to TRBJ1-1, with 8 positions matching TRBD1. The CDR3 sequence is 13 residues long. Trimming cost V 3 bases and J 3 bases; bases outside gene matches: 1. CDR1 SGDLS and CDR2 YYNGEE come from the germline V gene. The CDR3 reads CASSADRDTEAFF. DNA of the CDR3: TGTGCCAGCAGCGCGGACAGGGACACTGAAGCTTTCTTT. The whole variable domain, filled in from reference TRBV9 and TRBJ1-1, reads DSGVTQTPKHLITATGQRVTLRCSPRSGDLSVYWYQQSLDQGLQFLIQYYNGEERAKGNILERFSAQQFPDLHSELNLSSLELGDSALYFCASSADRDTEAFFGQGTRLTVV.

This chain uses TRBV2 with TRBJ1-2; no clear D. This CDR3 has 14 amino acids. The germline gives CDR1 SNHLY, CDR2 FYNNEI. Trimming left V 2 bases short and J 2 bases short, with 9 bases between. The CDR3 coding sequence is TGTGCCAGCAGTGAAACAGACCCGAACTATGGCTACACCTTC. Its protein is CASSETDPNYGYTF.

A single count supports this clone. The chain uses TRBV19 and TRBJ2-5; 9 bases align to TRBD1. Germline trimming cut 5 bases from V and 4 bases from J; bases unmatched to any gene: 5. The CDR3 sequence is 14 residues long. The germline V gene encodes CDR1 LNHDA and CDR2 SQIVND (reference sequence). CDR3 loop: CASSPRTGVETQYF. The CDR3 region has the DNA TGTGCCAGTAGTCCGAGGACAGGGGTAGAGACCCAGTACTTC.

This chain uses TRBV27 with TRBJ2-3; 10 positions match TRBD2. Germline trimming cut 3 bases from V and 3 bases from J; bases unmatched to any gene: 3. Germline V CDR1 and CDR2: MNHEY, SMNVEV (reference sequence). The CDR3 covers 15 residues. The CDR3 is CASSFLAGDTDTQYF. The CDR3, as DNA: TGTGCCAGCAGTTTTCTAGCGGGGGATACAGATACGCAGTATTTT.

V usage is TRBV11-2 and J usage is TRBJ2-7, with 8 bases that match TRBD2. The length of the CDR3 is 14 residues. Germline lookup yields CDR1 SGHAT and CDR2 FQNNGV. Unmatched junction bases numbered 6, after V lost 7 bases and J lost 1 base. Written as DNA, the CDR3 is TGTGCCAGCACCCAGCGGGGGACTTCCTACGAGCAGTACTTC. It specifies CASTQRGTSYEQYF.

The rearrangement joins TRBV29-1 to TRBJ2-3, with D uncertain. Deletions cut 4 bases from V and 0 bases from J, with 11 bases between. The CDR3 is made up of 14 amino acids. Germline V CDR1 and CDR2: SQVTM, ANQGSEA. The CDR3 loop reads CSVVGTTSTDTQYF. The CDR3 coding sequence is TGCAGCGTTGTGGGCACAACTAGCACAGATACGCAGTATTTT.

V gene TRBV5-1 combines with J gene TRBJ2-2; 7 bases are a match to TRBD1. The J segment lost 4 bases and the V segment lost 3 bases, leaving 3 bases of the junction unmatched. CDR3 length: 14 amino acids. CDR1 SGHRS and CDR2 YFSETQ come from the germline V gene. The CDR3 DNA sequence: TGCGCCAGCAGCTGGACAGGAGGCACCGGGGAGCTGTTTTTT. Translating it yields CASSWTGGTGELFF. The variable domain in full, completed from reference TRBV5-1 and TRBJ2-2, reads KAGVTQTPRYLIKTRGQQVTLSCSPISGHRSVSWYQQTPGQGLQFLFEYFSETQRNKGNFPGRFSGRQFSNSRSEMNVSTLELGDSALYLCASSWTGGTGELFFGEGSRLTVL.

V gene TRBV9 combines with J gene TRBJ1-6; TRBD1 aligns across 7 bases. The CDR3 sequence is 15 residues long. V was pared by 4 bases and J by 2 bases, with 3 bases of the junction left unmatched. Per the germline V gene, CDR1 is SGDLS and CDR2 is YYNGEE. The CDR3 coding sequence is TGTGCCAGCAGCCAGGGACAGCCCTATAATTCACCCCTCCACTTT. This translates into CASSQGQPYNSPLHF.

The V call is TRBV4-1, the J call TRBJ1-4, with TRBD1 identical over 9 bases. Germline CDR1 reads MGHRA; CDR2 reads YSYEKL. The CDR3 is made up of 20 amino acids. Trimming took 1 base from V and 3 from J; bases not matched to a gene: 15. The CDR3 nucleotides read TGCGCCAGCAGCCAAGTGGAGGCGACAGGGGGTGGCGGAGCTAATGAAAAACTGTTTTTT. Protein: CASSQVEATGGGGANEKLFF.

The chain couples TRBV7-2 to TRBJ2-4; 7 nucleotides match TRBD1. The CDR3 contains 15 residues. Trimming cost V 5 bases and J 3 bases; bases outside gene matches: 7. Germline CDR1 reads SGHTA; CDR2 reads FQGNSA. DNA of the CDR3: TGTGCCAGCAGCGAAGACAGGGTCGGCAAAAACATTCAGTACTTC. This gives the protein CASSEDRVGKNIQYF.

This chain joins TRBV5-1 and TRBJ1-2; 8 positions match TRBD1. Looked up from germline, CDR1 is SGHRS and CDR2 is YFSETQ. There are 15 residues in the CDR3. V shed 3 bases and J 0 bases; nucleotides not matched to a gene: 4. CDR3 protein: CASSYGTGANYGYTF. The CDR3, as DNA: TGCGCCAGCAGCTATGGGACAGGAGCTAACTATGGCTACACCTTC.

The rearrangement links TRBV5-1 to TRBJ2-1; 7 bases match TRBD2. The CDR3 contains 17 residues. V lost 3 bases to trimming and J lost 1 base; unmatched junction nucleotides: 10. Germline CDR1 is SGHRS and CDR2 is YFSETQ. The CDR3 nucleotides read TGCGCCAGCAGCTCCCGGACTAGTTTAGATTCCTACAATGAGCAGTTCTTC. Translating it yields CASSSRTSLDSYNEQFF. The full variable domain, with the rest looked up from reference TRBV5-1 and TRBJ2-1, is KAGVTQTPRYLIKTRGQQVTLSCSPISGHRSVSWYQQTPGQGLQFLFEYFSETQRNKGNFPGRFSGRQFSNSRSEMNVSTLELGDSALYLCASSSRTSLDSYNEQFFGPGTRLTVL.

The chain is built from TRBV9 and TRBJ2-1; no definite D call. The CDR3 consists of 14 residues. Trimming pared 0 bases from V and 5 bases from J, leaving 9 bases between. Germline CDR1 and CDR2: SGDLS and YYNGEE. The chain's CDR3 is CASSVGNLNNEQFF. CDR3 DNA sequence: TGTGCCAGCAGCGTAGGTAATTTAAACAATGAGCAGTTCTTC.

The chain employs TRBV5-1 and TRBJ2-7, with TRBD1 matching over 8 bases. From germline, CDR1 is SGHRS and CDR2 YFSETQ. The CDR3 has 14 residues. With V trimmed by 3 bases and J by 1 base, 3 bases remained unmatched. This CDR3 is CASSSGQESYEQYF. CDR3 bases: TGCGCCAGCAGCTCGGGACAGGAGTCCTACGAGCAGTACTTC.